Following are 30 T cell receptor beta chains from one sample sequenced in a study of human T cells and chemical hapten exposure (TCRdb year 2021). The time point label, read with the paper, signifies: patch test 1, 2 weeks after DPC sensitization. The treatment or condition label, as the study defines it: therapeutic diphenylcyclopropenone sensitization with weekly scalp DPC. Libraries came from RACE. Data came from a NextSeq 500. TCRdb reworked the public reads: Q25 trimming with fastp, MiXCR clone assembly, productive beta chains retained. Each entry is one CDR3 protein sequence, shown with its most common DNA and genes. Within this sample are 300,000 to 350,000 distinct CDR3 sequences, with around 7% of them counted one time only. The leading ten clones occupy 8.4% of the sample. The specimen was whole blood, collected in connection with sensitization to the hapten diphenylcyclopropenone (DPC). These receptors originate from a young woman with alopecia areata. Some clones in this sample may be carry-over from other donors' samples.

This chain joins TRBV3-1 and TRBJ2-1; 13 positions match TRBD2. The ends lost 6 bases at V and 8 bases at J; junction bases unmatched: 4. The CDR3 is made up of 14 amino acids. Germline-derived CDR1 and CDR2 are LGHDT and YNNKEL (reference sequence). This CDR3 reads CASRGLAGTDEQFF. CDR3 sequence (DNA): TGTGCCAGCAGGGGACTAGCGGGGACGGATGAGCAGTTCTTC.

The CDR3 region is CASSLAVGGTYEQYF. CDR3 coding DNA: TGTGCCAGCAGCTTAGCTGTCGGGGGCACCTACGAGCAGTACTTC. V usage is TRBV7-9 and J usage is TRBJ2-7; D could derive from TRBD1 or TRBD2 (6 bases each). V shed 0 bases and J shed 2 bases, with 11 bases lying between them. There are 15 residues in the CDR3. Germline assignment: CDR1 SEHNR and CDR2 FQNEAQ (reference sequence).

The chain uses TRBV7-2 and TRBJ1-5; no clear D gene. CDR3 length: 14 amino acids. Trimming took 1 base from V and 5 from J, leaving 9 bases between them. In germline, CDR1 is SGHTA, CDR2 FQGNSA. The chain's CDR3 is CASSLVNSYQPQHF. The CDR3 DNA is TGTGCCAGCAGCTTAGTGAACAGTTATCAGCCCCAGCATTTT.

The chain is built from TRBV20-1 and TRBJ1-5; D remains ambiguous. The V end was cut by 5 bases, the J end by 0 bases, with 14 bases between. The CDR3 runs to 15 residues. CDR1 is DFQATT, CDR2 SNEGSKA, per germline (reference sequence). The CDR3 spells CSAEGLRDSNQPQHF. CDR3 nucleotides: TGCAGTGCTGAGGGTTTGCGGGATAGCAATCAGCCCCAGCATTTT.

There are a few counts of this clonotype. The V gene is TRBV12-3 or TRBV12-4, the J gene TRBJ1-2; D remains unclear. The CDR3 runs 12 residues. V lost 8 bases to trimming and J lost 4 bases, with 11 bases between them. Here the CDR3 reads CASGPGGYGYTF. CDR3 in DNA: TGTGCCAGCGGGCCCGGCGGCTATGGCTACACCTTC.

At least ten counts were recorded for this clonotype. At one end the junction does not follow the germline gene, possibly because of a read error. The chain is built from TRBV7-8 and TRBJ1-6; D ambiguous. Germline assignment: CDR1 SGHVS and CDR2 FQNEAQ. The CDR3 has 12 residues. This CDR3 is CASSGVGPPKDF. In DNA, the CDR3 is TGTGCCAGCAGCGGGGTTGGGCCGCCTAAGGACTTT.

V usage is TRBV10-3 and J usage is TRBJ2-7; D is possibly TRBD2 (6 bases). CDR3 length: 13 amino acids. The germline V gene has CDR1 ENHRY and CDR2 SYGVKD. Between the trimmed V and J ends, which lost 8 bases and 2 bases, there was a span of 13 bases. The DNA of the CDR3 is TGTGCCATCCGGGGGTCGATTCCCTACGAGCAGTACTTC. This sequence encodes CAIRGSIPYEQYF.

This clonotype showed up many times. CDR3 sequence: CASRAGPEETQYF. CDR3 sequence (DNA): TGTGCCAGCAGGGCCGGCCCAGAGGAGACCCAGTACTTC. The chain recombines TRBV12-3 or TRBV12-4 with TRBJ2-5; D call uncertain. The CDR3 contains 13 residues. The ends were cut back, 6 bases at V and 5 bases at J, with 13 bases in the middle.

The CDR3 region has the DNA TGTGCTAGTGCTGGACAGGGGCCCCAGCCCCAGCATTTT. This translates into CASAGQGPQPQHF. The gene calls are TRBV12-5 and TRBJ1-5, with TRBD1 matching over 9 bases. J lost 7 bases, V lost 7 bases, and 5 bases had no gene match. The germline CDR1 and CDR2 sequences are LGHNT and FRNRAP. The CDR3 has 13 residues.

The chain couples TRBV28 to TRBJ1-5; TRBD1 is a possible D gene (5 bases). Trimming removed 3 bases from V and 6 bases from J, with 15 bases in between. The germline V gene has CDR1 MDHEN and CDR2 SYDVKM. The CDR3 sequence is 15 residues long. The CDR3 reads CASSLGPTGLQPQHF. CDR3 DNA: TGTGCCAGCAGTTTGGGACCTACCGGGCTTCAGCCCCAGCATTTT. Complete variable domain (other parts from reference TRBV28 and TRBJ1-5): DVKVTQSSRYLVKRTGEKVFLECVQDMDHENMFWYRQDPGLGLRLIYFSYDVKMKEKGDIPEGYSVSREKKERFSLILESASTNQTSMYLCASSLGPTGLQPQHFGDGTRLSIL.

The V call is TRBV28, the J call TRBJ1-2; D unresolved. CDR1 is MDHEN and CDR2 is SYDVKM in the germline V gene. Trimming stripped 5 bases from V and 7 bases from J, with 17 bases between. The CDR3 has 14 amino acids. The CDR3 sequence: CASSLGNHFRGYTF. CDR3 nucleotide sequence: TGTGCCAGCAGTCTAGGCAATCATTTTCGTGGCTACACCTTC.

At least ten counts were recorded for this clonotype. V and J are TRBV12-3 or TRBV12-4 and TRBJ1-6; no clear D gene. The ends were cut back, 7 bases at V and 10 bases at J, with 14 bases in the middle. This CDR3 is built from 13 residues. CDR3 region: CASTDILRSPLHF. CDR3 nucleotide sequence: TGTGCCAGCACTGACATTTTAAGATCACCCCTCCACTTT.

The rearrangement links TRBV6-1 to TRBJ2-3; 8 nucleotides match TRBD2. Trimming cost V 4 bases and J 0 bases; bases outside gene matches: 18. Germline values: CDR1 MNHNS, CDR2 SASEGT. The CDR3 is 20 residues long. CDR3 in DNA: TGTGCCAGCAGTGCGAGAACTCTACTAGCGGTGTCCTATAGCACAGATACGCAGTATTTT. Its protein product is CASSARTLLAVSYSTDTQYF.

V is TRBV6-6 and J is TRBJ2-3, with 8 bases fitting TRBD2. The CDR3 runs to 16 residues. Per the germline V gene, CDR1 is MNHNY and CDR2 is SVGAGI (reference sequence). J lost 0 bases, V lost 1 base, and 3 bases had no gene match. CDR3 sequence (DNA): TGTGCCAGCAGTTACTTGGGACTAGTTAGCACAGATACGCAGTATTTT. Protein sequence: CASSYLGLVSTDTQYF.

This chain uses TRBV2 with TRBJ1-4; D may be TRBD1 (5 bases). Germline V gives CDR1 SNHLY, CDR2 FYNNEI. V dropped 7 bases and J dropped 6 bases, with 18 bases sitting between them. This CDR3 comprises 15 residues. The CDR3 region is CASIPRSGGDEKLFF. As DNA, the CDR3 is TGTGCCAGCATCCCTCGGTCAGGAGGGGATGAAAAACTGTTTTTT.

In this sample, this clonotype turned up many times. The chain uses TRBV7-2 and TRBJ2-5, with 7 bases aligning to TRBD2. J was trimmed by 0 bases and V by 6 bases; bases with no gene match: 10. Looked up from germline, CDR1 is SGHTA and CDR2 is FQGNSA. This CDR3 spans 16 amino acids. The CDR3 protein is CASSSSGDGHQETQYF. In nucleotides, the CDR3 is TGTGCCAGCAGTTCCAGCGGGGACGGTCACCAAGAGACCCAGTACTTC. Together with reference TRBV7-2 and TRBJ2-5, the CDR3 gives the full variable domain: GAGVSQSPSNKVTEKGKDVELRCDPISGHTALYWYRQSLGQGLEFLIYFQGNSAPDKSGLPSDRFSAERTGGSVSTLTIQRTQQEDSAVYLCASSSSGDGHQETQYFGPGTRLLVL.

V usage is TRBV4-3 and J usage is TRBJ1-6; D possibly corresponds to TRBD1 (5 bases). Germline lookup yields CDR1 LGHNA and CDR2 YSLEER. The CDR3 has 16 amino acids. The ends were cut back, 1 base at V and 13 bases at J, with 20 bases in the middle. The CDR3 loop is CASSQARGGVASPLHF. CDR3 in DNA: TGCGCCAGCAGCCAAGCCCGGGGGGGGGTCGCATCGCCCCTCCACTTT.

The genes are TRBV5-4 and TRBJ2-3; D is perhaps TRBD1 or TRBD2 (5 bases each). There are 14 residues in the CDR3. V lost 4 bases, J lost 1 base, and 10 bases lay in between. Germline V gives CDR1 SGHNT, CDR2 YYREEE (reference sequence). CDR3 nucleotide sequence: TGTGCCAGCAGCGAACTAGGGGGCACAGATACGCAGTATTTT. Translated, it gives CASSELGGTDTQYF. Supplemented by reference TRBV5-4 and TRBJ2-3, the full variable domain reads ETGVTQSPTHLIKTRGQQVTLRCSSQSGHNTVSWYQQALGQGPQFIFQYYREEENGRGNFPPRFSGLQFPNYSSELNVNALELDDSALYLCASSELGGTDTQYFGPGTRLTVL.

To note about this clonotype: One end of the junction is discordant with germline, which a read error may explain. The genes are TRBV6-5 and TRBJ2-5, with 7 bases lining up with TRBD2. Per germline, CDR1 MNHEY and CDR2 SVGAGI. This CDR3 region has 13 residues. CDR3 sequence reads: CASLGAGQETQHF. In DNA, the CDR3 is TGTGCCAGCTTGGGAGCGGGGCAAGAGACCCAGCACTTC.

V is TRBV2 and J is TRBJ1-3; no definite D call. The germline V and J ends were trimmed by 1 base and 0 bases, with 7 bases remaining between them. The germline CDR1 and CDR2 sequences are SNHLY and FYNNEI. CDR3 length: 15 residues. CDR3 loop: CASSEVGFSGNTIYF. For the CDR3, the DNA is TGTGCCAGCAGTGAAGTCGGGTTCTCTGGAAACACCATATATTTT.

This clonotype has a count of ten or more. The genes are TRBV5-4 and TRBJ2-3, with D uncertain. The germline gives CDR1 SGHNT, CDR2 YYREEE (reference sequence). CDR3 length equals 15 residues. The V end lost 0 bases, the J end lost 6 bases, and 14 bases lay between the germline ends. The CDR3 spells CASSLGVEVHDTQYF. The CDR3 DNA reads TGTGCCAGCAGCTTGGGGGTTGAAGTCCACGATACGCAGTATTTT. Using reference TRBV5-4 and TRBJ2-3 for the parts outside the CDR3, the full variable domain is ETGVTQSPTHLIKTRGQQVTLRCSSQSGHNTVSWYQQALGQGPQFIFQYYREEENGRGNFPPRFSGLQFPNYSSELNVNALELDDSALYLCASSLGVEVHDTQYFGPGTRLTVL.

This clonotype occurred a few times. The chain joins TRBV6-5 to TRBJ2-3; D remains ambiguous. CDR3 size: 13 residues. Trimming stripped 6 bases from V and 2 bases from J, with 9 bases between. CDR1 is MNHEY, CDR2 SVGAGI, per germline. In DNA, the CDR3 is TGTGCCAGCAGCGACCCAGTCACAGATACGCAGTATTTT. Translating it yields CASSDPVTDTQYF.

In its sample, this clonotype was seen many times. V and J are TRBV7-9 and TRBJ2-1; TRBD1 might be the D (6 bases). This CDR3 has 10 residues. V was cut by 5 bases and J by 15 bases, with 11 bases left in between. From germline, CDR1 is SEHNR and CDR2 FQNEAQ (reference sequence). CDR3 DNA sequence: TGTGCCAGCAGCAGTGAGGGGGTGTTCTTC. As protein: CASSSEGVFF. Drawing the rest from reference TRBV7-9 and TRBJ2-1, the complete variable domain is DTGVSQNPRHKITKRGQNVTFRCDPISEHNRLYWYRQTLGQGPEFLTYFQNEAQLEKSRLLSDRFSAERPKGSFSTLEIQRTEQGDSAMYLCASSSEGVFFGPGTRLTVL.

This clonotype has ten or more counts. V usage is TRBV29-1 and J usage is TRBJ1-1; D is uncertain. Trimming left V 7 bases short and J 4 bases short, with 7 bases between. The CDR3 spans 10 residues. CDR1 and CDR2 from the germline V gene are SQVTM and ANQGSEA. CDR3 in DNA: TGCAGCGGCGTGAGCACTGAAGCTTTCTTT. As protein: CSGVSTEAFF.

The chain employs TRBV2 and TRBJ1-5; possible D gene TRBD1, 6 bases. CDR1 and CDR2 (germline): SNHLY, FYNNEI. The CDR3 loop spans 17 amino acids. The V end lost 5 bases, the J end lost 2 bases, and 19 bases lay between the germline ends. CDR3 DNA sequence: TGTGCCAGCAGTTCCCTTGGGCCAAACAGGGGCAATCAGCCCCAGCATTTT. Amino acid sequence: CASSSLGPNRGNQPQHF.

The chain carries TRBV27 and TRBJ1-1, with D tentatively TRBD1 (5 bases). Germline assignment: CDR1 MNHEY and CDR2 SMNVEV (reference sequence). This CDR3 contains 17 residues. The V end lost 6 bases, the J end lost 0 bases, and 20 bases lay between the germline ends. The CDR3 spells CASSQKGAGTLNTEAFF. The CDR3 DNA reads as TGTGCCAGCAGCCAAAAGGGCGCAGGGACCCTGAACACTGAAGCTTTCTTT.

This clonotype was seen more than once but under ten times. J is TRBJ1-1 and V is TRBV7-2; the match to TRBD1 covers 8 bases. The germline gives CDR1 SGHTA, CDR2 FQGNSA. J was trimmed by 5 bases and V by 5 bases; bases with no gene match: 13. This CDR3 has 16 amino acids. CDR3 sequence reads: CASSPGQGRRQTEAFF. DNA for the CDR3: TGTGCCAGCAGCCCAGGACAGGGACGACGACAAACTGAAGCTTTCTTT.

The rearrangement joins TRBV14 to TRBJ2-5; D is uncertain. Trimming took 0 bases from V and 6 from J, leaving 8 bases between them. The germline V gene encodes CDR1 SGHDN and CDR2 FVKESK. This CDR3 is built from 13 residues. The CDR3 loop reads CASSQESRKTQYF. DNA for the CDR3: TGTGCCAGCAGCCAAGAATCCAGGAAGACCCAGTACTTC.

This chain connects TRBV13 to TRBJ2-1, with D possibly being TRBD1 (5 bases). Trimming took off 5 bases at V and 8 bases at J, with 16 bases between the two ends. The CDR3 spans 14 residues. CDR1 is PRHDT and CDR2 is FYEKMQ in the germline V gene (reference sequence). The CDR3 sequence is CASSLGRGQYEQFF. CDR3 bases: TGTGCCAGCAGCCTCGGAAGGGGTCAGTATGAGCAGTTCTTC.

The V call is TRBV19, the J call TRBJ1-5; 12 bases align to TRBD1. The germline V gene has CDR1 LNHDA and CDR2 SQIVND (reference sequence). Losses at the gene ends were 6 bases for V and 6 bases for J; bases not matched to a gene: 9. The CDR3 contains 16 residues. The CDR3 nucleotides read TGTGCCAGTAGCGCCCGGGGGACAGGGGGCTTTCAGCCCCAGCATTTT. Amino acid sequence: CASSARGTGGFQPQHF.